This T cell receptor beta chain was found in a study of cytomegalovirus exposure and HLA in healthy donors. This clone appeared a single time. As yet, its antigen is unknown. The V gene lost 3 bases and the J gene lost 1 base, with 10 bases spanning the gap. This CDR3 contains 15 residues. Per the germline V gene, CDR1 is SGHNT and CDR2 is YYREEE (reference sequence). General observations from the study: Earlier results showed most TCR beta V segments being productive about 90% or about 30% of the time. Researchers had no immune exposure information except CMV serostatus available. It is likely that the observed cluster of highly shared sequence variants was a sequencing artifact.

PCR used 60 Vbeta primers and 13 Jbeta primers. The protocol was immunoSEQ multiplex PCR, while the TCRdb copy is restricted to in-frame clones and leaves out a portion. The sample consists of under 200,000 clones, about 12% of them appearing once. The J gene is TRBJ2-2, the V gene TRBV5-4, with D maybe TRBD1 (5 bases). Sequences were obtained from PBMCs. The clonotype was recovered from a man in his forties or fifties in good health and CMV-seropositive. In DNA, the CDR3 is TGTGCCAGCAGCTCCAGGGCAGGGAACACCGGGGAGCTGTTTTTT. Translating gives CASSSRAGNTGELFF.